The entry below describes one TCR beta chain. There is no known antigen for this receptor. No base quality information exists; no much larger clone differs at one position. At diagnosis, tumor, uninvolved tumor-adjacent lung and peripheral blood were collected and then preserved as a mix of FFPE and fresh-frozen material. Blood samples were analyzed as peripheral blood mononuclear cells for TCR repertoire profiling. TCR beta CDR3 regions were sequenced from DNA using the immunoSEQ Assay. Concerning the study's data processing: T cell density was computed as TCR beta template counts normalized to usable DNA estimated by amplifying housekeeping genes. The preseqR package was used to estimate richness by extrapolating to 400,000 templates for PBMC samples and to 120,000 templates for tissue samples. Clonality was defined by subtracting Pielou's evenness from one. Tissue-enriched TCRs were identified through differential abundance testing performed on productive amino-acid clonotypes, with a minimum total count of 5 and an alpha of 0.1. The Jaccard Index and the Morisita Overlap Index were used to measure how much the repertoires overlapped between compartments. GLIPH grouped TCR beta CDR3s together with public tetramer-defined viral CDR3s, and a viral motif had to include at least three viral sequences and also show V-gene enrichment. The clones in this table, taken by TCRdb from immuneACCESS, are in-frame only. Not every clone is retained; where verified, under half of the shortfall comes from an unresolved V gene, and the cause of the rest is unknown. V and J calls and clone size are copied from that table; D and trimming were computed from the DNA. The sample includes about 28,000 clones, with about 80% observed a single time. Jointly, the top ten make up approximately 4.9% of the sample.

This specimen belongs to a study of T cells in localized non-small cell lung cancer (dated by TCRdb to about 2020). Describing the broader study: The study examined T cell repertoires in hundreds of patients with early-stage NSCLC and compared tumors with uninvolved tumor-adjacent lungs. All 240 or so NSCLC patients in the cohort were treatment-naive and had localized lung tumors that were resected. The mean age of the NSCLC patients was around 65 years, with 120 to 150 men and around 110 women. Study-level results and caveats: Because multi-region sequencing of the tumors was not done, intratumor heterogeneity could not be ruled out. Longer overall survival was associated with higher T cell density in blood, whereas shorter survival was associated with higher clonality in adjacent lung. Uninvolved tumor-adjacent lung showed the highest T cell clonality, higher than tumor, which suggests more focused antigenic responses in the uninvolved tumor-adjacent lung. Of the top 100 tumor clones, a median of roughly 57 were detected in paired uninvolved adjacent lung; about 26 were also among that lung's top 100. Because the study design was exploratory, TCR variables were selected using unadjusted p-values without false-discovery rate correction.

The CDR1 and CDR2 encoded by the germline V gene are SGHDT and YYEEEE. V is shortened by 2 bases, J by 2 bases, and the region joining them spans 15 bases. The CDR3 goes from the cysteine to the phenylalanine over 16 residues. Here the CDR3 DNA is all that survives: 48 bases in frame from base 1. Here the sequenced sample was peripheral blood mononuclear cells, taken before any cancer treatment. This receptor was taken from a man aged 35 to 69 with stage III lung adenocarcinoma. The chain is assembled from TRBV5-6 and TRBJ2-3; TRBD1 is possibly the D segment (6 matching bases). The CDR3 sequence is CASSFVAGDITDTQYF. The DNA sequence follows: TGTGCCAGCAGCTTTGTCGCAGGGGACATCACAGATACGCAGTATTTT.